This T cell receptor beta chain stems from a study of blood T cell repertoires in COVID-19. Overall study context: Samples came from the United States, Italy and Spain, spanning acute and convalescent COVID-19. T cells, B-cell-depleted T cells, or PBMCs provided the cDNA or gDNA that served as material.

Authors' methods: Nucleated cell number was recorded as an estimate derived from reference gene primer amplification. The data were produced by immunoSEQ multiplex PCR, yet TCRdb's version contains in-frame clones alone and is incomplete. The V and J calls and clone size come from that table; D and trimming were worked out from the DNA. The sample has about 170,000 clones; approximately 86% are singletons. Germline CDR1 is SGHRS and CDR2 is YFSETQ. Trimming removed 2 bases from V and 1 base from J; junction bases left unmatched: 3. This CDR3 comprises 16 residues. Sequencing was performed on peripheral blood. The receptor's source is a woman older than 75 with COVID-19, enrolled during active disease. The chain has TRBV5-1 and TRBJ2-5, with 12 bases fitting TRBD2. CDR3: CASSFGLAGSQETQYF. In DNA form, the CDR3 reads TGCGCCAGCAGCTTTGGACTAGCGGGGAGCCAAGAGACCCAGTACTTC. The full variable domain, its missing parts supplied by reference TRBV5-1 and TRBJ2-5, is KAGVTQTPRYLIKTRGQQVTLSCSPISGHRSVSWYQQTPGQGLQFLFEYFSETQRNKGNFPGRFSGRQFSNSRSEMNVSTLELGDSALYLCASSFGLAGSQETQYFGPGTRLLVL.